Below, 29 T cell receptor beta chains from the same sample are listed, as sequenced in a study of cytomegalovirus exposure and HLA in healthy donors. Profiling relied on immunoSEQ multiplex PCR, and the TCRdb table lists in-frame clones only, not all of them. Here the sample spans approximately 97,000 clones, approximately 95% being singletons. Sequencing was carried out using PBMCs. The origin of the receptors is a woman in her twenties or thirties in good health and CMV-seropositive.

The chain carries TRBV6-5 and TRBJ1-1, with 7 bases aligning to TRBD1. CDR1 and CDR2 from the germline V gene are MNHEY and SVGAGI. The trim removed 5 bases at V and 3 bases at J, leaving 3 bases unmatched. The CDR3 spans 13 residues. CDR3 coding DNA: TGTGCCAGCAGTACAGACAGGGACACTGAAGCTTTCTTT. Translated: CASSTDRDTEAFF.

The genes are TRBV4-1 and TRBJ1-2; D unresolved. Germline values: CDR1 MGHRA, CDR2 YSYEKL. CDR3 length equals 16 residues. With 1 base removed from V and 2 bases from J, the gap between germline ends came to 14 bases. The CDR3 coding sequence is TGCGCCAGCAGCCAAGCGGAAGGCAGAGCGAACTATGGCTACACCTTC. Its protein is CASSQAEGRANYGYTF.

The chain recombines TRBV19 with TRBJ2-5; D possibly corresponds to TRBD1 (6 bases). The CDR3 loop spans 14 amino acids. V lost 4 bases, J lost 3 bases, and 12 bases lay in between. Germline V gene data show CDR1 as LNHDA and CDR2 as SQIVND (reference sequence). For the CDR3, the DNA is TGTGCCAGTAGTACTGTCGGGACAAAAGAGACCCAGTACTTC. It specifies CASSTVGTKETQYF.

This clone was counted once. The chain couples TRBV4-1 to TRBJ2-1; 12 bases line up with TRBD2. The CDR3 loop spans 17 amino acids. J lost 5 bases, V lost 0 bases, and 5 bases had no gene match. The germline V gene has CDR1 MGHRA and CDR2 YSYEKL. The CDR3: CASSQDPGLAGNNEQFF. The CDR3 DNA is TGCGCCAGCAGCCAAGACCCGGGACTAGCGGGTAACAATGAGCAGTTCTTC.

The chain carries TRBV30 and TRBJ2-2; tentatively, D is TRBD2 (7 bases). Trimming took off 0 bases at V and 0 bases at J, with 11 bases between the two ends. CDR1 and CDR2 (germline): GTSNPN, SVGIG (reference sequence). CDR3 length: 16 amino acids. The CDR3 region is CAWSVLGGPNTGELFF. The CDR3 nucleotides read TGTGCCTGGAGTGTACTGGGGGGGCCGAACACCGGGGAGCTGTTTTTT.

The chain joins TRBV7-9 to TRBJ2-7; TRBD1 agrees at 7 bases. CDR1 and CDR2 from the germline V gene are SEHNR and FQNEAQ (reference sequence). The CDR3 runs 14 residues. V was clipped by 3 bases and J by 6 bases; unmatched bases: 8. This CDR3 is CASSLDGTVGEQYF. The CDR3 DNA is TGTGCCAGCAGCTTGGACGGGACAGTTGGCGAGCAGTACTTC.

This clone showed up just once. The chain recombines TRBV5-6 with TRBJ1-2; TRBD1 aligns across 10 bases. Germline V CDR1 and CDR2: SGHDT, YYEEEE. This CDR3 comprises 16 residues. Trimming at V came to 4 bases and at J to 8 bases, leaving 14 bases not matched to a gene. The CDR3: CASSNRDRGIYGGYTF. Here the CDR3 DNA reads TGTGCCAGCAGCAACCGGGACAGGGGCATTTATGGCGGCTACACCTTC.

J is TRBJ2-7 and V is TRBV2; D unclear. From germline, CDR1 is SNHLY and CDR2 FYNNEI. The CDR3 totals 14 residues. V lost 6 bases and J 1 base, leaving 13 bases between the germline ends. The CDR3 sequence: CASRFNRGSYEQYF. The CDR3 coding sequence is TGTGCCAGCAGATTCAATCGCGGATCCTACGAGCAGTACTTC.

The chain combines TRBV19 with TRBJ1-5, with D possibly being TRBD1 (5 bases). V gave up 3 bases and J gave up 3 bases, with 12 bases separating them. The CDR3 has 15 residues. Germline V gene data show CDR1 as LNHDA and CDR2 as SQIVND (reference sequence). As DNA, the CDR3 is TGTGCCAGTAGTATTCGACAGAGAAACAATCAGCCCCAGCATTTT. Translation gives CASSIRQRNNQPQHF. The full variable domain, its missing parts supplied by reference TRBV19 and TRBJ1-5, is DGGITQSPKYLFRKEGQNVTLSCEQNLNHDAMYWYRQDPGQGLRLIYYSQIVNDFQKGDIAEGYSVSREKKESFPLTVTSAQKNPTAFYLCASSIRQRNNQPQHFGDGTRLSIL.

The chain uses TRBV4-1 and TRBJ2-5; TRBD2 aligns across 11 bases. With 4 bases clipped from V and 5 bases from J, the junction kept 9 bases outside the gene matches. CDR3 length: 16 residues. Per germline, CDR1 MGHRA and CDR2 YSYEKL. The CDR3 DNA follows: TGCGCCAGCAGCCCCGGTAGCGGGAGGGCCTGGGAGACCCAGTACTTC. Protein sequence: CASSPGSGRAWETQYF.

This sequence joins TRBV19 and TRBJ2-3; 9 nucleotides agree with TRBD2. Per the germline V gene, CDR1 is LNHDA and CDR2 is SQIVND (reference sequence). V shed 6 bases, J shed 0 bases, and the junction held 7 bases outside the gene matches. This CDR3 region has 16 residues. The CDR3 DNA follows: TGTGCCAGTAGCCCGAGCGGGGGGACTAGCACAGATACGCAGTATTTT. Its protein is CASSPSGGTSTDTQYF.

This chain connects TRBV7-9 to TRBJ1-1, with a possible D match to TRBD1 (6 bases). The CDR3 is 15 amino acids. V lost 1 base, J lost 2 bases, and 11 bases lay in between. CDR1 and CDR2 (germline): SEHNR, FQNEAQ (reference sequence). The CDR3 here is CASSLGWTANTEAFF. In DNA form, the CDR3 reads TGTGCCAGCAGCTTAGGTTGGACAGCAAACACTGAAGCTTTCTTT.

This chain joins TRBV18 and TRBJ2-6; tentative D call: TRBD2 (6 bases). Germline V gene lookup returns CDR1 KGHSH and CDR2 LQKENI. This CDR3 is 16 amino acids long. Between the trimmed V and J ends, which lost 0 bases and 1 base, there was a span of 7 bases. The chain's CDR3 is CASSPPAGSGANVLTF. In DNA, the CDR3 is TGTGCCAGCTCACCACCGGCGGGGTCTGGGGCCAACGTCCTGACTTTC.

The V gene is TRBV29-1, the J gene TRBJ1-1; D might be TRBD1 (6 bases). Germline V lookup: CDR1 SQVTM, CDR2 ANQGSEA. The CDR3 totals 16 residues. The V end lost 7 bases, the J end lost 1 base, and 22 bases lay between the germline ends. CDR3 amino acids: CSARGGPGDGNTEAFF. Here the CDR3 DNA reads TGCAGCGCCCGCGGGGGGCCAGGCGACGGGAACACTGAAGCTTTCTTT.

The chain combines TRBV7-2 with TRBJ2-2, with a weak D call TRBD1 (6 bases). The germline gives CDR1 SGHTA, CDR2 FQGNSA. This CDR3 spans 14 amino acids. Trimming pared 0 bases from V and 6 bases from J, leaving 8 bases between. CDR3 nucleotide sequence: TGTGCCAGCAGCTTAGCGGGGGCGGCCGGGGAGCTGTTTTTT. Translating gives CASSLAGAAGELFF. Filled out from reference TRBV7-2 and TRBJ2-2, the complete variable domain reads GAGVSQSPSNKVTEKGKDVELRCDPISGHTALYWYRQSLGQGLEFLIYFQGNSAPDKSGLPSDRFSAERTGGSVSTLTIQRTQQEDSAVYLCASSLAGAAGELFFGEGSRLTVL.

The CDR3 loop reads CASSLAGGGQPQHF. CDR3 nucleotide sequence: TGTGCCAGCAGCTTGGCGGGGGGTGGTCAGCCCCAGCATTTT. V and J are TRBV5-4 and TRBJ1-5; TRBD1 might be the D (5 bases). CDR3 length: 14 residues. The V end was cut by 0 bases, the J end by 6 bases, with 10 bases between. Looked up from germline, CDR1 is SGHNT and CDR2 is YYREEE (reference sequence).

The chain carries TRBV7-2 and TRBJ2-2; D perhaps matches TRBD2 (6 bases). The CDR3 runs to 15 residues. Germline values: CDR1 SGHTA, CDR2 FQGNSA. V lost 1 base, J lost 7 bases, and 13 bases lay in between. The CDR3 DNA sequence: TGTGCCAGCAGCTTAGTACTAGCCTCAGGCGGGGAGCTGTTTTTT. This encodes CASSLVLASGGELFF.

The chain is built from TRBV20-1 and TRBJ2-1, with D possibly matching TRBD1 (5 bases). There are 11 residues in the CDR3. Trimming removed 3 bases from V and 8 bases from J, with 8 bases in between. Per the germline V gene, CDR1 is DFQATT and CDR2 is SNEGSKA (reference sequence). The CDR3 DNA follows: TGCAGTGCTAGCCAGGGTGATGAGCAGTTCTTC. The encoded protein is CSASQGDEQFF.

The V and J genes are TRBV5-3 and TRBJ2-6; possible D gene TRBD2, 5 bases. TRBV5-3 is an ORF for which the function is uncertain. This CDR3 is 16 amino acids long. V was cut by 3 bases and J by 0 bases, with 10 bases left in between. The CDR3 protein is CARSWRLVSGANVLTF. The CDR3 coding sequence is TGTGCCAGAAGCTGGAGGCTAGTCTCTGGGGCCAACGTCCTGACTTTC.

The chain combines TRBV11-2 with TRBJ2-1; the D is unclear. The germline gives CDR1 SGHAT, CDR2 FQNNGV. The CDR3 sequence is 15 residues long. Trimming took 2 bases from V and 0 from J, leaving 8 bases between them. CDR3 sequence: CASSLMSSSYNEQFF. The CDR3 coding sequence is TGTGCCAGCAGCTTAATGTCTAGCTCCTACAATGAGCAGTTCTTC.

In this sample, this clone turned up once. The chain uses TRBV7-2 and TRBJ1-3, with 9 bases aligning to TRBD1. CDR1 and CDR2 (germline): SGHTA, FQGNSA. With 4 bases clipped from V and 4 bases from J, the junction kept 5 bases outside the gene matches. The CDR3 loop spans 15 amino acids. The CDR3 sequence is CASSSNRGRGNTIYF. The DNA for the CDR3 is TGTGCCAGCAGCTCCAACAGGGGGCGCGGAAACACCATATATTTT.

The V call is TRBV7-9, the J call TRBJ2-7; 9 bases align to TRBD2. Germline loops: CDR1 SEHNR, CDR2 FQNEAQ (reference sequence). The trim removed 2 bases at V and 6 bases at J, leaving 17 bases unmatched. This CDR3 region has 18 residues. CDR3 DNA sequence: TGTGCCAGCAGCTTAAAATCTCCCTGGGCGGGAGGGCTTAGCGAGCAGTACTTC. This gives the protein CASSLKSPWAGGLSEQYF.

The chain employs TRBV5-1 and TRBJ2-2, with 7 bases aligning to TRBD2. Germline V CDR1 and CDR2: SGHRS, YFSETQ. V lost 2 bases and J lost 1; bases outside the gene matches: 2. The CDR3 is 15 amino acids. The CDR3 is CASSFLAENTGELFF. CDR3 in DNA: TGCGCCAGCAGCTTTCTAGCGGAGAACACCGGGGAGCTGTTTTTT.

The chain recombines TRBV28 with TRBJ2-2, with 9 positions matching TRBD1. Unmatched junction bases numbered 11, after V lost 3 bases and J lost 9 bases. Germline-derived CDR1 and CDR2 are MDHEN and SYDVKM. CDR3 length equals 16 residues. The chain's CDR3 is CASSLSSGTGFRELFF. The CDR3 DNA is TGTGCCAGCAGTTTGTCCTCCGGGACAGGGTTTCGGGAGCTGTTTTTT.

The chain has TRBV6-1 and TRBJ1-4; D might be TRBD1 (5 bases). V was cut by 7 bases and J by 0 bases, with 12 bases left in between. CDR1 is MNHNS, CDR2 SASEGT, per germline. The CDR3 contains 15 residues. CDR3 nucleotides: TGTGCCAGCACCGTAGGGGCTGCAACTAATGAAAAACTGTTTTTT. This encodes CASTVGAATNEKLFF.

The chain joins TRBV5-8 to TRBJ2-1, with 7 nucleotides matching TRBD2. Germline V CDR1 and CDR2: SGHTS, YDEGEE. J lost 5 bases, V lost 7 bases, and 15 bases had no gene match. CDR3 length equals 16 residues. The CDR3 nucleotides read TGTGCCAGCCGCCGACATCGGGCTAGCGGACACAATGAGCAGTTCTTC. This gives the protein CASRRHRASGHNEQFF.

This CDR3 reads CATGSLFEQYF. The CDR3 DNA reads TGTGCCACGGGGAGCCTCTTCGAGCAGTACTTC. The gene calls are TRBV30 and TRBJ2-7; tentative D call: TRBD2 (5 bases). This CDR3 spans 11 amino acids. V gave up 8 bases and J gave up 6 bases, with 14 bases separating them. Germline CDR1 and CDR2: GTSNPN and SVGIG (reference sequence).

V and J are TRBV6-1 and TRBJ2-1; possibly TRBD2 for D (5 bases). Germline V lookup: CDR1 MNHNS, CDR2 SASEGT. The CDR3 spans 19 residues. V lost 4 bases, J lost 1 base, and 23 bases lay in between. The CDR3 spells CASSVLGSKGGSSYNEQFF. The CDR3 coding sequence is TGTGCCAGCAGTGTACTGGGTTCTAAGGGTGGGAGTTCCTACAATGAGCAGTTCTTC.

The rearrangement links TRBV30 to TRBJ1-1; 9 nucleotides align to TRBD1. The V gene's germline CDR1 is GTSNPN and CDR2 SVGIG (reference sequence). With 2 bases clipped from V and 6 bases from J, the junction kept 4 bases outside the gene matches. There are 13 residues in the CDR3. Here the CDR3 DNA reads TGTGCCTGGAGTCCCGACAGGGGGTCTGAAGCTTTCTTT. It yields the protein CAWSPDRGSEAFF.